Listed below are T cell receptor beta chains from one sample, sequenced in a study of blood T cell repertoires in COVID-19. Sequencing used immunoSEQ multiplex PCR; TCRdb keeps in-frame clones, though not all of them. Here the sample spans roughly 50,000 clones, 90% being singletons. The sample was peripheral blood. Receptors were obtained from a middle-aged woman with active COVID-19. Each CDR3 is given with its conserved first and last residue. Each record gives: clone size, D gene, J gene, V gene, CDR3 DNA, CDR3 protein. The D gene is left open where the match is weak. Clone size appears in some rows only: once, few, many, or a class for an expanded clone.

once NA TRBJ1-5 TRBV9 TGTGCCAGCAGCGTAGGGCAGAACAATCAGCCCCAGCATTTT CASSVGQNNQPQHF
NA TRBD1 TRBJ2-7 TRBV2 TGTGCCAGCAGTGAAGGTGTAGGACAGGGCAGCGAGCAGTACTTC CASSEGVGQGSEQYF
NA NA TRBJ1-5 TRBV18 TGTGCCAGCTCACCACCCGGTCAGCCCCAGCATTTT CASSPPGQPQHF
NA TRBD1 TRBJ2-1 TRBV10-1 TGCGCCAGCAGCCCCGACAGGGGGCCCGCCAATGAGCAGTTCTTC CASSPDRGPANEQFF
NA NA TRBJ1-1 TRBV15 TGTGCCACCAGCAGAGGGGGGGTCAAAATGAACACTGAAGCTTTCTTT CATSRGGVKMNTEAFF
NA TRBD2 TRBJ2-7 TRBV5-4 TGTGCCAGCAGCCCTGGGACTAGCGCAGCAAACTACGAGCAGTACTTC CASSPGTSAANYEQYF
few TRBD1 TRBJ1-5 TRBV7-9 TGTGCCAGCAGCTTAATGGGACAGCTTCAGCCCCAGCATTTT CASSLMGQLQPQHF
NA NA TRBJ1-4 TRBV11-3 TGTGCCAGCAGTTATTCTCGGACTAATGAAAAACTGTTTTTT CASSYSRTNEKLFF
NA NA TRBJ1-1 TRBV6-2/TRBV6-3 TGTGCCAGCAGTCATTACGACAGCGGGACTGAAGCTTTCTTT CASSHYDSGTEAFF
NA NA TRBJ2-3 TRBV5-1 TGCGCCAGCAGCCGGAGAGGAGATAGCACAGATACGCAGTATTTT CASSRRGDSTDTQYF
NA NA TRBJ2-1 TRBV19 TGTGCCAGTAGTCCTAGCTACAATGAGCAGTTCTTC CASSPSYNEQFF
NA TRBD2 TRBJ2-3 TRBV27 TGTGCCAGCAGTCATCTACGCGGGGGGCTCTCAGATACGCAGTATTTT CASSHLRGGLSDTQYF
NA NA TRBJ2-3 TRBV5-4 TGTGCCAGCAGCACCGGGACTCTCACGGATACGCAGTATTTT CASSTGTLTDTQYF
NA NA TRBJ2-6 TRBV7-9 TGTGCCAGCAGCTTGTGGTTAGGCGGTGATGGCTCTGGGGCCAACGTCCTGACTTTC CASSLWLGGDGSGANVLTF
NA TRBD1 TRBJ2-3 TRBV29-1 TGCAGCGTAGATGGGACAGGTGATGCGGTGGATACGCAGTATTTT CSVDGTGDAVDTQYF
NA NA TRBJ2-7 TRBV5-6 TGTGCCAGCAGCTTGGAAGGGGTTGGGGGGTACGAGCAGTACTTC CASSLEGVGGYEQYF
NA TRBD1 TRBJ2-6 TRBV7-9 TGTGCCAGCAGCTGGACAGGGGGCGTTGGGGCCAACGTCCTGACTTTC CASSWTGGVGANVLTF
NA NA TRBJ2-3 TRBV9 TGTGCCAGCAGCGTAGCGAGCGGAGGCACAGATACGCAGTATTTT CASSVASGGTDTQYF
NA NA TRBJ1-2 TRBV2 TGTGCCAGCAGTGAATTCGGCCAGGGGTGGGATGGCTACACCTTC CASSEFGQGWDGYTF
few TRBD1 TRBJ1-1 TRBV14 TGTGCCAGCAGCCCGTTTCCGGGACAGGAGTTCGAGGCTTTCTTT CASSPFPGQEFEAFF
NA TRBD2 TRBJ2-3 TRBV5-1 TGCGCCAGCAGCTGGGGATCTAGCGGCTTCACAGATACGCAGTATTTT CASSWGSSGFTDTQYF
NA TRBD1 TRBJ1-2 TRBV3-1/TRBV3-2 TGTGCCAGCAGCCAATCCGGACAGGGCCCTCTCGGCTACACCTTC CASSQSGQGPLGYTF
NA NA TRBJ1-1 TRBV5-1 TGCGCCAGCAGCTTGGCCCCAGGGGTGAACACTGAAGCTTTCTTT CASSLAPGVNTEAFF
NA TRBD2 TRBJ2-5 TRBV19 TGTGCCAGTAGTATAAAGCGGGGTCGAGAGACCCAGTACTTC CASSIKRGRETQYF
NA NA TRBJ1-2 TRBV20-1 TGCAGTGCTAGTGGAGCTTCTAACTATGGCTACACCTTC CSASGASNYGYTF
NA NA TRBJ1-2 TRBV12-5 TGTGCTAGTGGTCCTTATGGCTACACCTTC CASGPYGYTF
NA NA TRBJ2-7 TRBV10-3 TGTGCCATCAGTGAGACGGGGAGCTCCTACGAGCAGTACTTC CAISETGSSYEQYF
NA TRBD1 TRBJ2-5 TRBV7-9 TGTGCCAGCAGCCCTCTGACAGGGGGCTTTGAGACCCAGTACTTC CASSPLTGGFETQYF
NA NA TRBJ1-5 TRBV6-1 TGTGCCAGCAGTGAATTTCGGGGGGCTCAGCCCCAGCATTTT CASSEFRGAQPQHF
NA NA TRBJ2-7 TRBV7-8 NA CASSLAVGQGAHSFF
NA NA TRBJ1-6 TRBV6-6 TGTGCCAGCAGTTACGATGGGGGGAGGAGTTCACCCCTCCACTTT CASSYDGGRSSPLHF
NA TRBD1 TRBJ2-3 TRBV9 TGTGCCAGCAGCGACCCTGGGACAGGAGATACGCAGTATTTT CASSDPGTGDTQYF
NA NA TRBJ1-2 TRBV2 TGTGCCAGCTCAAACACAGGGCAAGGATATGGCTACACCTTC CASSNTGQGYGYTF
NA NA TRBJ2-7 TRBV5-3 TGTGCCAGAAGCTTGGCCCGTTCGGAACAGCACAAATCCACCTACGAGCAGTACTTC CARSLARSEQHKSTYEQYF
NA NA TRBJ2-5 TRBV5-4 TGTGCCAGCAGCTTGGTTCCGCGGGAGACCCAGTACTTC CASSLVPRETQYF
once NA TRBJ1-1 TRBV5-4 TGTGCCAGCAGCTCGAACCGGGTCCCCACTGAAGCTTTCTTT CASSSNRVPTEAFF
NA NA TRBJ1-6 TRBV2 TGTGCCAGCAGGAAGGGCCGGGGGTCACCCCTCCACTTT CASRKGRGSPLHF
once NA TRBJ2-5 TRBV5-8 TGTGCCAGCAGCTTCGTAGAGACCCAGTACTTC CASSFVETQYF
NA NA TRBJ1-3 TRBV18 TGTGCCAGCTCACCACTCGGACAGACTCGCTCTGGAAACACCATATATTTT CASSPLGQTRSGNTIYF
NA NA TRBJ2-1 TRBV18 TGTGCCAGTTCCCGGACTATTGGCGGCTACAATGAGCAGTTCTTC CASSRTIGGYNEQFF
NA NA TRBJ2-7 TRBV11-2 TGTGCCAGCAGTAGTGGCGGGCACGAGCAGTACTTC CASSSGGHEQYF
few NA TRBJ2-7 TRBV4-1 TGCGCCAGCAGCCCGAGCCCAGGGCCCTCCTACGAGCAGTACTTC CASSPSPGPSYEQYF
NA NA TRBJ1-1 TRBV12-3/TRBV12-4 TGTGCCAGCAGCCTCCGCAGGACTGAAGCTTTCTTT CASSLRRTEAFF